The T cell receptor beta chain under discussion was sequenced for a study of blood T cell repertoires in COVID-19. Some clones are missing from TCRdb's copy, which holds only in-frame ones; the method was immunoSEQ multiplex PCR. Among about 270,000 clones listed, roughly 89% were seen once. V lost 10 bases and J 0 bases, leaving 24 bases between the germline ends. The CDR3 length is 17 residues. Germline CDR1 reads ENHRY; CDR2 reads SYGVKD. This sequence originates from a man aged 45 to 65 with acute or convalescent COVID-19. Input material: peripheral blood. The chain couples TRBV10-3 to TRBJ1-1, with TRBD1 as a possible D gene (5 bases). CDR3 bases: TGTGCCACTGATGGTGGGGTGCGGGAACAGGTGAACACTGAAGCTTTCTTT. This translates into CATDGGVREQVNTEAFF.